This record concerns one T cell receptor beta chain sequence. The cohort comprised adults aged about 18 to 89 years residing in 20 to 30 US areas. Assignments of participants to cohorts depended upon their own reported clinical history. The data originate from a study of blood T cell repertoires in COVID-19. Study-wide context: In each case, the material was cDNA or gDNA derived from T cells, B-cell-depleted T cells, or PBMCs.

Per the study methods: Quantification of nucleated cells was approximated via reference gene primer amplification. Libraries were prepared by immunoSEQ multiplex PCR; TCRdb keeps only in-frame clonotypes and omits some of them. That table furnishes V, J and clone size, whereas the DNA furnished D and trimming. This sample has about 150,000 clones, with roughly four fifths found just once. Germline assignment: CDR1 KGHDR and CDR2 SFDVKD. The CDR3 has 14 amino acids. V dropped 4 bases and J dropped 0 bases, with 7 bases sitting between them. The sample comprised PBMCs or T cells enriched from blood (not recorded which). This sequence joins TRBV24-1 and TRBJ2-3, with a tentative D call TRBD1 (6 bases). This TCR derives from a man aged 45-60 years who had recovered from COVID-19. The CDR3 reads CATSEQGSTDTQYF. CDR3 sequence (DNA): TGTGCCACCAGTGAACAGGGTAGCACAGATACGCAGTATTTT.